One and the same sample provided the 8 T cell receptor beta chains below, sequenced in a study of cytomegalovirus exposure and HLA in healthy donors. Data came from immunoSEQ multiplex PCR; TCRdb stores just in-frame clones and leaves some out. The table shows 150,000 to 200,000 clones, with roughly 91% occurring only once. The sample was PBMCs. The receptors derive from a man between 18 and 29 years old in good health and CMV-seropositive.

This clone has more than one count but fewer than ten. The V gene is TRBV7-9, the J gene TRBJ2-5; D is possibly TRBD2 (5 bases). The CDR3 has 13 amino acids. Trimming shortened V by 8 bases and J by 6 bases, and 16 bases separated the two germline ends. In germline, CDR1 is SEHNR, CDR2 FQNEAQ (reference sequence). The CDR3 region has the DNA TGTGCCAGCGGCACAGCCGAGGGAAAGACCCAGTACTTC. It specifies CASGTAEGKTQYF.

The chain joins TRBV28 to TRBJ1-2; the match to TRBD1 covers 7 bases. Germline V CDR1 and CDR2: MDHEN, SYDVKM. This CDR3 is 15 amino acids long. Trimming cost V 5 bases and J 6 bases; bases outside gene matches: 12. DNA of the CDR3: TGTGCCAGCAGTCCGGTGGAGGGGGCGAGGGATGGCTACACCTTC. Translating gives CASSPVEGARDGYTF.

This clone was seen once. The chain recombines TRBV11-2 with TRBJ1-2; a possible D gene is TRBD1 (5 bases). Germline V gene sequence: CDR1 SGHAT, CDR2 FQNNGV. This CDR3 is built from 15 residues. The germline V and J ends were trimmed by 1 base and 4 bases, with 13 bases remaining between them. Here the CDR3 DNA reads TGTGCCAGCAGCTTAGTTTTAAGGGGCAGCTATGGCTACACCTTC. Translation gives CASSLVLRGSYGYTF.

V and J are TRBV27 and TRBJ2-1; 7 positions agree with TRBD2. Unmatched junction bases numbered 4, after V lost 3 bases and J lost 2 bases. The germline gives CDR1 MNHEY, CDR2 SMNVEV (reference sequence). The CDR3 sequence is 15 residues long. This CDR3 is CASSFQRDPYNEQFF. The DNA for the CDR3 is TGTGCCAGCAGTTTTCAGCGGGACCCCTACAATGAGCAGTTCTTC.

The rearrangement uses TRBV28 and TRBJ2-7; D possibly corresponds to TRBD2 (5 bases). CDR3 length equals 15 residues. CDR1 MDHEN and CDR2 SYDVKM come from the germline V gene. V gave up 6 bases and J gave up 1 base, with 16 bases separating them. The CDR3 loop reads CASSPPGLASYEQYF. The CDR3 DNA is TGTGCCAGCAGCCCCCCAGGACTCGCATCCTACGAGCAGTACTTC.

In DNA form, the CDR3 reads TGTGCCAGCAGTAAGGACAGAAACTACGAGCAGTACTTC. Its translation: CASSKDRNYEQYF. V and J are TRBV25-1 and TRBJ2-7, with a weak D call TRBD1 (6 bases). V shed 5 bases and J shed 3 bases, with 11 bases lying between them. CDR1 and CDR2 from the germline V gene are MGHDK and SYGVNS. CDR3 length: 13 amino acids.

This chain links TRBV6-5 with TRBJ2-3, with D maybe TRBD1 (5 bases). The V gene lost 5 bases and the J gene lost 1 base, with 10 bases spanning the gap. The CDR3 runs to 14 residues. Germline CDR1 reads MNHEY; CDR2 reads SVGAGI. CDR3 residues: CASSQGRGTDTQYF. Written as DNA, the CDR3 is TGTGCCAGCAGTCAGGGTAGGGGCACAGATACGCAGTATTTT.

V and J are TRBV6-1 and TRBJ2-4; the D gene is possibly TRBD2 (5 bases). Trimming took 4 bases from V and 8 from J, leaving 12 bases between them. CDR1 MNHNS and CDR2 SASEGT come from the germline V gene. The CDR3 sequence is 13 residues long. CDR3 protein: CASSGTFGDIQYF. In nucleotides, the CDR3 is TGTGCCAGCAGTGGGACCTTCGGGGACATTCAGTACTTC.